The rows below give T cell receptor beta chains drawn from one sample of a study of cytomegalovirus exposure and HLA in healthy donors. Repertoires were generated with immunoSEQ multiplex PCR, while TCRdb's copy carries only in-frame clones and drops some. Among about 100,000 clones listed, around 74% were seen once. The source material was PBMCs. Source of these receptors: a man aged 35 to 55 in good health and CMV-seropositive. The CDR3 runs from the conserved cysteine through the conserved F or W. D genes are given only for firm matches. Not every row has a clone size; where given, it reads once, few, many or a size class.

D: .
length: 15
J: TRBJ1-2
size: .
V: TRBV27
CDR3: CASSLVMGGVQGYTF
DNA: TGTGCCAGCAGTTTAGTTATGGGCGGGGTTCAAGGCTACACCTTC

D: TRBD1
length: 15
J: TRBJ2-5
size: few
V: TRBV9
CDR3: CASSKATGGWETQYF
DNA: TGTGCCAGCAGCAAAGCTACAGGGGGCTGGGAGACCCAGTACTTC

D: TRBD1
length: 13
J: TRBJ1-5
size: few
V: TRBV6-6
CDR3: CAVTGERYQPQHF
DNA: TGTGCCGTTACAGGGGAGCGGTATCAGCCCCAGCATTTT

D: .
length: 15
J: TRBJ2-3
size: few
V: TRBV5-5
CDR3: CACSSSGLNTDTQYF
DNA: TGTGCCTGCAGCTCATCGGGACTCAACACAGATACGCAGTATTTT

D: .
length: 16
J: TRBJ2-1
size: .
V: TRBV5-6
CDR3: CASSLEIILSYNEQFF
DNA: TGTGCCAGCAGCCTAGAGATCATCCTCTCCTACAATGAGCAGTTCTTC

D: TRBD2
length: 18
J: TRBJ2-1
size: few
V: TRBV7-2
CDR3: CASSLRPPTSGRWSEQFF
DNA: TGTGCCAGCAGCTTAAGGCCCCCCACTAGCGGGAGGTGGAGTGAGCAGTTCTTC

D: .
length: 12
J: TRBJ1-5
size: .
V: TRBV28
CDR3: CASSFRAQPQHF
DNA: TGTGCCAGCAGTTTCAGGGCCCAGCCCCAGCATTTT

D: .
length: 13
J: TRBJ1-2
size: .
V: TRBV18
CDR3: CASSPEPGYGYTF
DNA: TGTGCCAGCTCACCAGAGCCCGGCTATGGCTACACCTTC

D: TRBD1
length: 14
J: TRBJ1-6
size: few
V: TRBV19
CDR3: CASSMTGRMTPLHF
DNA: TGTGCCAGTAGTATGACAGGGAGAATGACACCCCTCCACTTT

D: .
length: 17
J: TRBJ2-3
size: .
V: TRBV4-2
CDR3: CASSQEIWAGETDTQYF
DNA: TGTGCCAGCAGCCAAGAAATTTGGGCGGGTGAGACAGATACGCAGTATTTT

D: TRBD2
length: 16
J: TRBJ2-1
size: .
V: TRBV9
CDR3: CASSGPSGSLYNEQFF
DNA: TGTGCCAGCAGCGGCCCTAGCGGGAGCCTTTACAATGAGCAGTTCTTC

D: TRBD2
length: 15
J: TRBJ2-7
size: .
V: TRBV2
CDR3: CASSEGLAGYYEQYF
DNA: TGTGCCAGCAGTGAAGGACTAGCGGGGTACTACGAGCAGTACTTC